This TCR beta chain was recorded in a study of graft-versus-host responses after intestinal transplantation. Study-level background: Recipients across the board were started on anti-thymocyte globulin induction, then kept on tacrolimus and steroids for about 3 years. Study results and caveats: Among circulating GvH clones, peak levels were associated with early post-transplant declines in HvG clones.

Sequencing used immunoSEQ multiplex PCR; TCRdb keeps in-frame clones, though not all of them. The sample gives about 63,000 clones, roughly 90% of which show up once; 1.5% to 2% is in the top ten. The CDR3 has 15 residues. Trimming took off 5 bases at V and 4 bases at J, with 16 bases between the two ends. In germline, CDR1 is PRHDT, CDR2 FYEKMQ (reference sequence). Worth noting for this clone: What it binds is unknown.

From the graft tissue, intraepithelial and lamina propria lymphocytes were released through processing. The chain recombines TRBV13 with TRBJ2-3, with D possibly called TRBD1 or TRBD2 (5 bases each). This TCR was sampled from a human patient who received an intestinal transplant, so some T cells may come from the graft donor. The sample in question was ileum tissue, obtained less than 400 days after transplant. The CDR3: CASSPRDLRADTQYF. CDR3 nucleotide sequence: TGTGCCAGCAGCCCCAGGGACCTGCGGGCAGATACGCAGTATTTT.